A selection of T cell receptor beta chains follows, all from one sample in a study of T cell changes during pregnancy in multiple sclerosis. Here immunoSEQ multiplex PCR was the method, and the copy in TCRdb shows in-frame clones only, minus some. The sample lists over 30,000 clones, around nine tenths occurring once. Source: CD8+ T cells from peripheral blood mononuclear cells, taken in the third trimester of pregnancy. These receptors were obtained from a female donor with multiple sclerosis, enrolled in a pregnancy study. The CDR3 runs from the conserved cysteine through the conserved F or W. Fields, in order: J gene, V gene, D gene, clone size, CDR3 DNA, CDR3 protein. The D gene is left open where the match is weak. The size entry is marked missing in some rows and otherwise reads once, few, many or a size class.

j_gene: TRBJ2-5
v_gene: TRBV4-3
d_gene: -
abundance: -
CDR3nt: TGCGCCAGCAGCCAATCGGGGGAGACCCAGTACTTC
CDR3aa: CASSQSGETQYF

j_gene: TRBJ1-1
v_gene: TRBV5-1
d_gene: -
abundance: -
CDR3nt: TGCGCCAGCAGCTTTGGGGGGAACGCGAACACTGAAGCTTTCTTT
CDR3aa: CASSFGGNANTEAFF

j_gene: TRBJ2-6
v_gene: TRBV11-2
d_gene: -
abundance: -
CDR3nt: TGTGCCAGCAGGCAAGCGACAGGACTCTCTGGGGCCAACGTCCTGACTTTC
CDR3aa: CASRQATGLSGANVLTF

j_gene: TRBJ1-1
v_gene: TRBV28
d_gene: -
abundance: -
CDR3nt: TGTGCCAGCAGTCGCGGTACTGAAGCTTTCTTT
CDR3aa: CASSRGTEAFF

j_gene: TRBJ2-5
v_gene: TRBV11-1
d_gene: TRBD2
abundance: once
CDR3nt: TGTGCCAGCATCCCGCGGGGGGGCTCGGAGACCCAGTACTTC
CDR3aa: CASIPRGGSETQYF

j_gene: TRBJ2-1
v_gene: TRBV7-2
d_gene: TRBD1
abundance: -
CDR3nt: TGTGCCAGCAGCTCACCCACCGGACAGGGGTACAATGAGCAGTTCTTC
CDR3aa: CASSSPTGQGYNEQFF

j_gene: TRBJ1-1
v_gene: TRBV19
d_gene: TRBD1
abundance: medium-sized
CDR3nt: TGTGCCAGTATTTGGACAGGGGGGAACACTGAAGCTTTCTTT
CDR3aa: CASIWTGGNTEAFF

j_gene: TRBJ2-7
v_gene: TRBV12-5
d_gene: TRBD2
abundance: -
CDR3nt: TGTGCTAGTGCTGCGGGACTAGCCTACGAGCAGTACTTC
CDR3aa: CASAAGLAYEQYF

j_gene: TRBJ2-1
v_gene: TRBV5-6
d_gene: -
abundance: large
CDR3nt: TGTGCCAGCAGCCGAAGGAGCTCCTACAATGAGCAGTTCTTC
CDR3aa: CASSRRSSYNEQFF

j_gene: TRBJ2-7
v_gene: TRBV30
d_gene: TRBD1
abundance: -
CDR3nt: TGTGCCTTCCACGACAGGGATAGCTCCTACGAGCAGTACTTC
CDR3aa: CAFHDRDSSYEQYF

j_gene: TRBJ2-5
v_gene: TRBV14
d_gene: -
abundance: -
CDR3nt: TGTGCCAGCAGCATACAAGAGACCCAGTACTTC
CDR3aa: CASSIQETQYF